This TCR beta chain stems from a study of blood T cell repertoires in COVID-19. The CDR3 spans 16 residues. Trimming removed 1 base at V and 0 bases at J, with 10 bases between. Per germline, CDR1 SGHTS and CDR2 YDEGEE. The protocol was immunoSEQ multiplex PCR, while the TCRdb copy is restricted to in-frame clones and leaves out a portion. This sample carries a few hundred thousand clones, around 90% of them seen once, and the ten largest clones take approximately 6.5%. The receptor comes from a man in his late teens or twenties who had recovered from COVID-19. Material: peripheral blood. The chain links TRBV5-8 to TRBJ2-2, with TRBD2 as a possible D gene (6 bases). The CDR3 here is CASSLWGVPNTGELFF. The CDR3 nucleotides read TGTGCCAGCAGCTTGTGGGGGGTCCCGAACACCGGGGAGCTGTTTTTT.